This passage covers 20 T cell receptor beta chains from one sample sequenced in a study of blood T cell repertoires in COVID-19. TCRdb keeps only in-frame clones here, not all; method: immunoSEQ multiplex PCR. This table has around 99,000 clones, 75% to 90% appearing once. The sample consisted of peripheral blood. Receptors originate from a woman aged 55-69 years with acute or convalescent COVID-19.

The chain carries TRBV6-7 and TRBJ1-1, with 7 bases matching TRBD1. TRBV6-7 is an open reading frame whose function is uncertain. The V segment lost 7 bases and the J segment 5 bases; nucleotides outside the gene matches: 10. The CDR3 sequence is 14 residues long. The CDR3 loop is CASTQGEAGTEAFF. Here the CDR3 DNA reads TGTGCCAGCACTCAGGGGGAGGCCGGGACTGAAGCTTTCTTT.

J is TRBJ2-1 and V is TRBV28; D possibly corresponds to TRBD2 (6 bases). The CDR3 consists of 14 residues. The V gene lost 5 bases and the J gene lost 2 bases, with 10 bases spanning the gap. Germline-derived CDR1 and CDR2 are MDHEN and SYDVKM. This CDR3 reads CASSPRTTYNEQFF. In DNA form, the CDR3 reads TGTGCCAGCAGTCCACGGACTACCTACAATGAGCAGTTCTTC.

The chain is built from TRBV7-2 and TRBJ1-2; TRBD1 aligns across 8 bases. CDR1 is SGHTA and CDR2 is FQGNSA in the germline V gene. V lost 3 bases, J lost 8 bases, and 8 bases stayed unmatched. This CDR3 region has 14 residues. CDR3 DNA: TGTGCCAGCAGCTTCAACAGGGGGGTTGGAGGCTACACCTTC. Translation: CASSFNRGVGGYTF.

The gene calls are TRBV7-2 and TRBJ2-1, with TRBD2 matching 7 bases. The CDR3 sequence is 18 residues long. The germline V gene has CDR1 SGHTA and CDR2 FQGNSA. V shed 3 bases and J 4 bases; nucleotides not matched to a gene: 15. For the CDR3, the DNA is TGTGCCAGCAGCTTCCTACCACTAGGTCGGGGGGTTTACAATGAGCAGTTCTTC. This translates into CASSFLPLGRGVYNEQFF.

The chain joins TRBV5-1 to TRBJ2-2, with 8 bases matching TRBD1. Trimming cost V 2 bases and J 7 bases; bases outside gene matches: 4. Germline V gene sequence: CDR1 SGHRS, CDR2 YFSETQ. The CDR3 length is 14 residues. CDR3 nucleotide sequence: TGCGCCAGCAGCTTCGACAGGGGTGGCGGGGAGCTGTTTTTT. This sequence encodes CASSFDRGGGELFF.

V usage is TRBV15 and J usage is TRBJ1-5; 7 bases are shared with TRBD1. CDR1 is LNHNV and CDR2 is YYDKDF in the germline V gene (reference sequence). Trimming took 1 base from V and 9 from J; bases not matched to a gene: 3. This CDR3 contains 13 residues. The CDR3 DNA sequence: TGTGCCACCAGCAGAGGACAGGGTTGGCCCCAGCATTTT. It is translated as CATSRGQGWPQHF.

This clone was counted a single time. The rearrangement joins TRBV2 to TRBJ2-2, with D perhaps TRBD1 (5 bases). This CDR3 has 18 amino acids. V gave up 2 bases and J gave up 7 bases, with 23 bases separating them. Germline assignment: CDR1 SNHLY and CDR2 FYNNEI. CDR3 residues: CASSERPARIAGHGELFF. The CDR3 coding sequence is TGTGCCAGCAGTGAAAGGCCGGCAAGGATAGCAGGGCACGGGGAGCTGTTTTTT.

The chain couples TRBV6-5 to TRBJ2-7, with D possibly being TRBD1 (7 bases). Germline V gives CDR1 MNHEY, CDR2 SVGAGI. The length of the CDR3 is 14 residues. V lost 4 bases, J lost 6 bases, and 16 bases lay in between. The DNA of the CDR3 is TGTGCCAGCAGTTCCTCGACAGGGACTCTCGAGCAGTACTTC. It codes for CASSSSTGTLEQYF.

The chain employs TRBV15 and TRBJ2-7, with a weak D call TRBD1 (5 bases). Germline loops: CDR1 LNHNV, CDR2 YYDKDF (reference sequence). CDR3 length: 13 residues. V was clipped by 1 base and J by 11 bases, with 15 bases between them. This CDR3 is CATSRGGAEAEYF. For the CDR3, the DNA is TGTGCCACCAGCAGAGGTGGGGCAGAGGCGGAGTACTTC. Full variable domain (rest looked up from reference TRBV15 and TRBJ2-7): DAMVIQNPRYQVTQFGKPVTLSCSQTLNHNVMYWYQQKSSQAPKLLFHYYDKDFNNEADTPDNFQSRRPNTSFCFLDIRSPGLGDTAMYLCATSRGGAEAEYFGPGTRLTVT.

The genes are TRBV28 and TRBJ2-2; D ambiguous. Germline V gene lookup returns CDR1 MDHEN and CDR2 SYDVKM. V was shortened by 1 base and J by 6 bases, with 6 bases between the two germline ends. The CDR3 extends over 13 amino acids. The CDR3 loop reads CASSLSIAGELFF. In nucleotides, the CDR3 is TGTGCCAGCAGTTTATCTATCGCCGGGGAGCTGTTTTTT.

The chain uses TRBV5-5 and TRBJ2-6; no reliable D call. Germline CDR1 SGHKS, CDR2 YYEKEE (reference sequence). The CDR3 is 15 residues long. Deletions cut 1 base from V and 0 bases from J, with 5 bases between. CDR3 in amino acids: CASSLFSSGANVLTF. The CDR3 DNA follows: TGTGCCAGCAGCTTGTTCAGCTCTGGGGCCAACGTCCTGACTTTC.

The V and J genes are TRBV4-1 and TRBJ2-7; maybe TRBD1 (5 bases). The CDR3 runs 15 residues. The V gene lost 1 base and the J gene lost 1 base, with 11 bases spanning the gap. Germline values: CDR1 MGHRA, CDR2 YSYEKL. Here the CDR3 reads CASSQVGRESYEQYF. CDR3 nucleotide sequence: TGCGCCAGCAGCCAAGTAGGCAGGGAATCCTACGAGCAGTACTTC.

This chain's CDR3 is CASSATGGGETQYF. The CDR3 DNA follows: TGCGCCAGCAGCGCGACAGGGGGCGGTGAGACCCAGTACTTC. The genes are TRBV5-1 and TRBJ2-5; TRBD1 agrees at 10 bases. Per the germline V gene, CDR1 is SGHRS and CDR2 is YFSETQ. V shed 4 bases and J 5 bases; nucleotides not matched to a gene: 5. The CDR3 is 14 residues long.

The rearrangement links TRBV3-1 (or the pseudogene TRBV3-2) to TRBJ1-1; D is perhaps TRBD1 (5 bases). The ends were cut back, 4 bases at V and 4 bases at J, with 13 bases in the middle. The length of the CDR3 is 14 residues. CDR1 and CDR2 (germline): LGHDT, YNNKEL (reference sequence). The DNA of the CDR3 is TGTGCCAGCAGCCTAAAGACCCAGGGCACTGAAGCTTTCTTT. The encoded protein is CASSLKTQGTEAFF.

CDR3 in amino acids: CASSQGWTGESPLHF. The CDR3 DNA sequence: TGTGCCAGCAGCCAAGGATGGACAGGGGAATCACCCCTCCACTTT. V usage is TRBV3-1 (or the pseudogene TRBV3-2) and J usage is TRBJ1-6; 9 bases fit TRBD1. V was clipped by 1 base and J by 10 bases; unmatched bases: 5. Germline values: CDR1 LGHDT, CDR2 YNNKEL (reference sequence). The CDR3 runs to 15 residues.

V and J are TRBV11-1 and TRBJ2-5, with D perhaps matching TRBD1 (6 bases). Germline V gene lookup returns CDR1 SGHAT and CDR2 FQDESV (reference sequence). The V gene lost 4 bases and the J gene lost 5 bases, with 14 bases spanning the gap. CDR3 length: 14 amino acids. CDR3 DNA sequence: TGTGCCAGCAGCTACCCCGACAGGAGGGAGACCCAGTACTTC. Amino acid sequence: CASSYPDRRETQYF.

The rearrangement uses TRBV7-9 and TRBJ2-5, with 9 bases matching TRBD1. Looked up from germline, CDR1 is SEHNR and CDR2 is FQNEAQ (reference sequence). This CDR3 is built from 15 residues. J lost 5 bases, V lost 5 bases, and 9 bases had no gene match. Here the CDR3 reads CASSTNRGRGETQYF. Written as DNA, the CDR3 is TGTGCCAGCAGCACTAACAGGGGGCGCGGGGAGACCCAGTACTTC.

This rearrangement joins TRBV18 to TRBJ1-2; 8 bases map to TRBD1. CDR1 KGHSH and CDR2 LQKENI come from the germline V gene. This CDR3 has 14 amino acids. J gave up 2 bases and V 3 bases, and 2 bases lay outside the gene matches. As DNA, the CDR3 is TGTGCCAGCTCACCTCGGACAGGGAACTATGGCTACACCTTC. It codes for CASSPRTGNYGYTF.

The chain has TRBV28 and TRBJ1-2; 9 bases agree with TRBD1. Germline CDR1 MDHEN, CDR2 SYDVKM. The CDR3 is 15 amino acids. The V and J ends lost 4 bases and 4 bases, in that order; junction bases with no gene match: 7. Here the CDR3 DNA reads TGTGCCAGCAGTTCCGAAGGGACAGGGACCTATGGCTACACCTTC. As protein: CASSSEGTGTYGYTF.

This chain links TRBV4-1 with TRBJ2-7; 8 bases map to TRBD2. The CDR3 has 15 residues. With 1 base clipped from V and 6 bases from J, the junction kept 8 bases outside the gene matches. CDR1 and CDR2 from the germline V gene are MGHRA and YSYEKL. The CDR3 here is CASSQVAAGGGEQYF. In nucleotides, the CDR3 is TGCGCCAGCAGCCAAGTAGCTGCGGGAGGTGGCGAGCAGTACTTC.